This T cell receptor (beta chain) stems from a study of post-analysis software for immune sequencing data. Unique molecular identifiers were present in the TCR beta cDNA libraries. Once about 0.85 to 10 million T cells were used, about 510,000 cDNA molecules resulted. Each CDR3 protein gets one entry after TCRdb re-called the PCR reads with MiXCR. The sample gives approximately 660,000 distinct CDR3 sequences, approximately 60% of which show up once; roughly 10% is in the top ten. Whole-study results and caveats: Significantly decreased normalized Chao1 diversity was recorded for multiple sclerosis patients relative to controls. Strong co-clustering by F measure linked samples that shared a preparation batch.

Concerning this clonotype itself: Antigen unknown.

Sample: blood. The TCR sequence derives from a girl aged 2 to 10 with multiple sclerosis.

CDR3 bases: TGCAGCGTTGAAGTCGCAGGGGGAGGATATACGCAGTATTTT. It codes for CSVEVAGGGYTQYF. This rearrangement joins TRBV29-1 to TRBJ2-3, with D possibly matching TRBD1 (7 bases). V lost 1 base and J 7 bases, leaving 15 bases between the germline ends. Germline V CDR1 and CDR2: SQVTM, ANQGSEA. The CDR3 loop spans 14 amino acids.